The 6 T cell receptor beta chains listed next were all sequenced from one sample in a study of T cell responses to AZD1222 COVID-19 vaccine. Libraries were prepared by immunoSEQ multiplex PCR; TCRdb keeps only in-frame clonotypes and omits some of them. The table has roughly 120,000 clones, about nine tenths seen once; the top ten hold around 7.7%. The source material was peripheral blood, sampled on day 0 of AZD1222 vaccination. The receptor source for this set is an adult in good health.

This chain connects TRBV7-9 to TRBJ1-2; D not resolved. The CDR3 has 14 amino acids. Germline CDR1 and CDR2: SEHNR and FQNEAQ (reference sequence). V lost 5 bases and J lost 8, with 18 bases in between. CDR3 residues: CASSTYREVEGYTF. CDR3 nucleotides: TGTGCCAGCAGCACCTATAGGGAAGTAGAAGGCTACACCTTC.

The gene calls are TRBV3-1 (or the pseudogene TRBV3-2) and TRBJ2-4, with a possible D match to TRBD1 (8 bases). The CDR3 covers 13 residues. Germline-derived CDR1 and CDR2 are LGHDT and YNNKEL (reference sequence). Trimming pared 6 bases from V and 9 bases from J, leaving 15 bases between. Here the CDR3 DNA reads TGTGCCAGCAGACAGGGGGGGAGAGGCATTCAGTACTTC. As protein: CASRQGGRGIQYF.

This chain uses TRBV2 with TRBJ1-5, with a possible D match to TRBD1 (6 bases). This CDR3 contains 16 residues. Germline CDR1 and CDR2: SNHLY and FYNNEI. The V end lost 6 bases, the J end lost 0 bases, and 15 bases lay between the germline ends. The CDR3 bases are TGTGCCAGCAGCGCGGACAGCCCTTATAGCAATCAGCCCCAGCATTTT. It codes for CASSADSPYSNQPQHF.

The chain uses TRBV2 and TRBJ2-7; D unresolved. V dropped 5 bases and J dropped 2 bases, with 10 bases sitting between them. The V gene's germline CDR1 is SNHLY and CDR2 FYNNEI. CDR3 length: 13 amino acids. CDR3 in DNA: TGTGCCAGCAGTCGGTCGGCTGCCTACGAGCAGTACTTC. It is translated as CASSRSAAYEQYF.

V and J are TRBV2 and TRBJ2-5; D is uncertain. Germline CDR1 and CDR2: SNHLY and FYNNEI. Trimming took off 2 bases at V and 5 bases at J, with 15 bases between the two ends. CDR3 length equals 15 residues. CDR3: CASSEPQAISETQYF. The CDR3 coding sequence is TGTGCCAGCAGTGAACCCCAAGCGATCAGCGAGACCCAGTACTTC.

The chain combines TRBV27 with TRBJ2-1; the match to TRBD2 covers 11 bases. Germline V lookup: CDR1 MNHEY, CDR2 SMNVEV (reference sequence). V lost 3 bases and J lost 3; bases outside the gene matches: 4. This CDR3 comprises 16 residues. For the CDR3, the DNA is TGTGCCAGCAGTTTCAGACTAGCGGGGTACTACAATGAGCAGTTCTTC. Protein product: CASSFRLAGYYNEQFF.